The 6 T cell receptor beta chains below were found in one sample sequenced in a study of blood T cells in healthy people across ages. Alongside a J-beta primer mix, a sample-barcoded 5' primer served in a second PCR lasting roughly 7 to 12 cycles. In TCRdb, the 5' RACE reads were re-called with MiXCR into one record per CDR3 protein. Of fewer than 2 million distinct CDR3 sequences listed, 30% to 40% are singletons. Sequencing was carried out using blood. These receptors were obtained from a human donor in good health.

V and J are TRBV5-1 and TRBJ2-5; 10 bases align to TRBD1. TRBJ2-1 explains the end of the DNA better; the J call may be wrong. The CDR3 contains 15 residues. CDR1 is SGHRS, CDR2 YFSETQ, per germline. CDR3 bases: TGCGCCAGCAGCCTCGGGACAGGGGATCAAGAGACCCAGTTCTTC. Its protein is CASSLGTGDQETQFF.

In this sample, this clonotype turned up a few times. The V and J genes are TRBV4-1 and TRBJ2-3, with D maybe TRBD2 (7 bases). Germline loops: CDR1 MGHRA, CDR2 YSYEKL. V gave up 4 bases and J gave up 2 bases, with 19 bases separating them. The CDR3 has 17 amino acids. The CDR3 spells CASSPLPMGGHTDTQYF. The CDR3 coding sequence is TGCGCCAGCAGCCCACTCCCCATGGGGGGGCACACAGATACGCAGTATTTT.

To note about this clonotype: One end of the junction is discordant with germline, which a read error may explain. The CDR3 DNA is TGTGCCAGCAGTTACTCTAAGGGTTGGGATTCCCCCTACAATGAGCAGGTCTTC. This sequence encodes CASSYSKGWDSPYNEQVF. The genes are TRBV6-6 and TRBJ2-1; D call uncertain. Per germline, CDR1 MNHNY and CDR2 SVGAGI (reference sequence). The CDR3 loop spans 18 amino acids.

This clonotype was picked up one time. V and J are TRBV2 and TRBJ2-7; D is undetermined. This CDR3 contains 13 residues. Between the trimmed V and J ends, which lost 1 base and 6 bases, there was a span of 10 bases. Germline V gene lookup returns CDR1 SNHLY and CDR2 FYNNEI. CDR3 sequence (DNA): TGTGCCAGCAGTGAAGTCGTGGGTGGCGAGCAGTACTTC. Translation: CASSEVVGGEQYF.

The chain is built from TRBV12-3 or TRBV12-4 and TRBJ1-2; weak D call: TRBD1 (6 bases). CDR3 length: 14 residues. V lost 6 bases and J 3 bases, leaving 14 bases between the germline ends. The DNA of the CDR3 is TGTGCCAGCAGCCGAACAGGGTACGACTATGGCTACACCTTC. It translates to CASSRTGYDYGYTF.

The CDR3 sequence: CASKHFSYNEQFF. Here the CDR3 DNA reads TGTGCCAGCAAACACTTCTCCTACAATGAGCAGTTCTTC. The V and J genes are TRBV6-5 and TRBJ2-1; D gene uncertain. V was clipped by 7 bases and J by 0 bases, with 7 bases between them. The germline V gene encodes CDR1 MNHEY and CDR2 SVGAGI. The CDR3 spans 13 residues.